This TCR beta chain was found in a study of T cells after posttransplantation cyclophosphamide. This CDR3 region has 15 residues. The V segment lost 0 bases and the J segment 2 bases; nucleotides outside the gene matches: 3. In germline, CDR1 is SGDLS, CDR2 YYNGEE. Profiling relied on immunoSEQ multiplex PCR, and the TCRdb table lists in-frame clones only, not all of them. The sample shows about 24,000 clones, none of them appearing just once. This clone was seen repeatedly, ten times or more. The specimen was PBMCs. This receptor was obtained from a woman aged 45-65 years in good health, CMV-negative, and a related stem cell transplant donor. This rearrangement joins TRBV9 to TRBJ2-3; 7 bases are a match to TRBD2. CDR3 coding DNA: TGTGCCAGCAGCGTAGGGGGGGACTACACAGATACGCAGTATTTT. Amino acid sequence: CASSVGGDYTDTQYF.